This T cell receptor beta chain was documented in a study of T cells in Graves' hyperthyroidism and ophthalmopathy. General study findings and limits: Within blood appeared most thyroid clonotypes that had expanded above 0.001.

Any patient presenting with uncontrolled infection, other autoimmune disease, pregnancy or lactation was left out. Diagnostic assessment was based on clinical symptoms, serum thyroxine and TRAb, thyroid ultrasound and orbital computed tomography. This CDR3 is 10 amino acids long. Trimming shortened V by 4 bases and J by 15 bases, and 7 bases separated the two germline ends. Germline V lookup: CDR1 SNHLY, CDR2 FYNNEI. Amplified TCR beta CDR3 regions derived from RNA transcripts. Carried out on the TCR CDR3, a first-round RT-PCR used the HTBI primer set. TCRdb reprocessed the multiplex PCR reads via MiXCR and lists one record per CDR3 protein. Here the sample spans roughly 45,000 distinct CDR3 sequences, around 48% being singletons. This clonotype has only one observation. As yet, its antigen is unknown.

The chain joins TRBV2 to TRBJ2-6; no definite D call. Material for sequencing was peripheral blood or thyroid tissue (not recorded which). The source of this sequence is a woman aged 50 to 60 with Graves' hyperthyroidism. The CDR3 nucleotides are TGTGCCAGCAGTGTCGAGGCCCTGACTTTC. Translating it yields CASSVEALTF.